These 32 T cell receptor beta chains came from one sample sequenced in a study of early T cells in non-severe SARS-CoV-2 infection. TCRdb re-called the 5' RACE reads through MiXCR, storing one row per CDR3 protein. The repertoire includes roughly 72,000 distinct CDR3 sequences, around 13% of them detected once, and about 1.1% sits in the top ten. The sequenced material came from whole blood. These receptors came from an adult who was a healthcare worker with PCR-confirmed SARS-CoV-2 infection or an uninfected control (not recorded which).

The chain has TRBV12-3 or TRBV12-4 and TRBJ2-7, with TRBD2 matching over 8 bases. The CDR3 runs to 13 residues. The junction had 6 bases not matched to a gene; V was cut back by 4 bases and J by 7 bases. The CDR3 reads CASSSTGGQEQYF. CDR3 in DNA: TGTGCCAGCAGTTCCACGGGAGGGCAGGAGCAGTACTTC.

The J gene is TRBJ2-1, the V gene TRBV7-9; 10 bases line up with TRBD2. The length of the CDR3 is 15 residues. Unmatched junction bases numbered 9, after V lost 5 bases and J lost 8 bases. Germline V gene data show CDR1 as SEHNR and CDR2 as FQNEAQ (reference sequence). CDR3 in amino acids: CASSPPSGSLDEQFF. The CDR3 DNA reads TGTGCCAGCAGCCCCCCTAGCGGGAGTCTCGATGAGCAGTTCTTC.

This clonotype was observed a few times. The chain couples TRBV29-1 to TRBJ2-2; no definite D call. Germline CDR1 and CDR2: SQVTM and ANQGSEA. V was cut by 1 base and J by 3 bases, with 6 bases left in between. The CDR3 spans 13 residues. CDR3 loop: CSVEVLDTGELFF. In DNA, the CDR3 is TGCAGCGTTGAAGTTCTCGACACCGGGGAGCTGTTTTTT.

As regards this clonotype: Given a much more abundant clone one base away, this may be a read error. The chain carries TRBV7-9 and TRBJ1-1; D is unresolved. The germline V gene has CDR1 SEHNR and CDR2 FQNEAQ (reference sequence). Trimming took off 5 bases at V and 3 bases at J, with 16 bases between the two ends. The CDR3 is made up of 15 amino acids. CDR3 loop: CASSVTNWKDTEAFF. CDR3 coding DNA: TGTGCCAGCAGCGTAACCAACTGGAAGGACACTGAAGCTTTCTTT.

This clonotype was observed a few times. The chain recombines TRBV2 with TRBJ2-1; 8 bases map to TRBD2. CDR3 size: 16 residues. Germline assignment: CDR1 SNHLY and CDR2 FYNNEI. Germline trimming cut 2 bases from V and 7 bases from J; bases unmatched to any gene: 10. In DNA, the CDR3 is TGTGCCAGCAGTGAAATTGGTAGCGGGATCGTAAATGAGCAGTTCTTC. It codes for CASSEIGSGIVNEQFF.

J is TRBJ2-7 and V is TRBV29-1; D is tentatively TRBD1 or TRBD2 (5 bases each). Germline lookup yields CDR1 SQVTM and CDR2 ANQGSEA. The CDR3 has 12 residues. The germline V and J ends were trimmed by 2 bases and 3 bases, with 8 bases remaining between them. The CDR3 loop reads CSVENGGYEQYF. CDR3 bases: TGCAGCGTTGAAAATGGGGGCTACGAGCAGTACTTC.

The gene calls are TRBV10-3 and TRBJ2-2, with D unresolved. Looked up from germline, CDR1 is ENHRY and CDR2 is SYGVKD. This CDR3 is built from 17 residues. V lost 0 bases and J 6 bases, leaving 17 bases between the germline ends. The CDR3 loop reads CAISESSGLSFPGELFF. For the CDR3, the DNA is TGTGCCATCAGTGAGTCGTCCGGTCTGAGTTTTCCCGGGGAGCTGTTTTTT.

This clonotype was observed a handful of times. This chain connects TRBV6-5 to TRBJ2-7; possibly TRBD1 for D (5 bases). The CDR3 is 12 amino acids. V shed 10 bases and J shed 3 bases, with 13 bases lying between them. The V gene's germline CDR1 is MNHEY and CDR2 SVGAGI. The CDR3 region is CATQGVGYEQYF. The CDR3 DNA reads as TGTGCCACCCAAGGGGTGGGCTACGAGCAGTACTTC.

This clonotype was counted ten times or more. The V call is TRBV20-1, the J call TRBJ1-5; D ambiguous. The V gene lost 0 bases and the J gene lost 3 bases, with 9 bases spanning the gap. The CDR3 is made up of 14 amino acids. CDR1 is DFQATT, CDR2 SNEGSKA, per germline (reference sequence). The chain's CDR3 is CSARDRGDNQPQHF. As DNA, the CDR3 is TGCAGTGCTAGAGATCGGGGAGACAATCAGCCCCAGCATTTT.

The V and J genes are TRBV29-1 and TRBJ2-2; the D is unclear. The ends were cut back, 6 bases at V and 0 bases at J, with 8 bases in the middle. Per germline, CDR1 SQVTM and CDR2 ANQGSEA. The CDR3 extends over 13 amino acids. Here the CDR3 DNA reads TGCAGCGTACAGCAATCGAACACCGGGGAGCTGTTTTTT. Translated: CSVQQSNTGELFF.

This clonotype was recorded many times. The rearrangement links TRBV20-1 to TRBJ2-3; D gene uncertain. The length of the CDR3 is 13 residues. CDR1 is DFQATT and CDR2 is SNEGSKA in the germline V gene (reference sequence). Deletions cut 1 base from V and 4 bases from J, with 9 bases between. CDR3 nucleotides: TGCAGTGCTAGAGTAAGCGAGGCAGATACGCAGTATTTT. Encoded protein: CSARVSEADTQYF.

The genes are TRBV11-2 and TRBJ2-1, with 7 bases that match TRBD2. CDR3 length: 14 residues. After removal of 0 bases from V and 13 bases from J, the junction contained 9 bases not matched to a gene. Per germline, CDR1 SGHAT and CDR2 FQNNGV. CDR3 coding DNA: TGTGCCAGCAGCTTAGATCCGACTAGCACTATTCAGTTCTTC. Translation gives CASSLDPTSTIQFF.

This clonotype showed up just a few times. The chain employs TRBV6-5 and TRBJ2-7; perhaps D is TRBD1 or TRBD2 (5 bases each). Trimming pared 2 bases from V and 6 bases from J, leaving 17 bases between. From germline, CDR1 is MNHEY and CDR2 SVGAGI. The CDR3 consists of 15 residues. The CDR3 coding sequence is TGTGCCAGCAGTTACGCCCGGGACGCTCTATCCGAGCAGTACTTC. Protein: CASSYARDALSEQYF.

The chain joins TRBV14 to TRBJ2-1, with unresolved D. The CDR3 contains 12 residues. Trimming removed 1 base from V and 10 bases from J, with 8 bases in between. Germline lookup yields CDR1 SGHDN and CDR2 FVKESK. The CDR3 DNA sequence: TGTGCCAGCAGCCAAGGCATATCCGAGCAGTTCTTC. It translates to CASSQGISEQFF.

This clonotype was observed a few times. The chain combines TRBV5-1 with TRBJ2-1; weak D call: TRBD2 (6 bases). The germline V gene has CDR1 SGHRS and CDR2 YFSETQ. The CDR3 spans 16 residues. Trimming pared 2 bases from V and 8 bases from J, leaving 20 bases between. The CDR3: CASSFYGTPTGYEQFF. In DNA, the CDR3 is TGCGCCAGCAGCTTTTACGGGACTCCGACCGGGTATGAGCAGTTCTTC.

This clonotype was observed many times. V and J are TRBV7-6 and TRBJ2-5; tentative D call: TRBD2 (5 bases). Germline values: CDR1 SGHVS, CDR2 FNYEAQ. The V end lost 1 base, the J end lost 1 base, and 19 bases lay between the germline ends. The CDR3 spans 18 residues. The CDR3 protein is CASSLVPWDLDFQETQYF. CDR3 sequence (DNA): TGTGCCAGCAGCTTAGTTCCCTGGGATCTGGACTTCCAAGAGACCCAGTACTTC.

The J gene is TRBJ1-4, the V gene TRBV12-3 or TRBV12-4, with D uncertain. V was clipped by 5 bases and J by 4 bases, with 14 bases between them. There are 15 residues in the CDR3. The DNA of the CDR3 is TGTGCCAGCAGTCAAGGGTCGAGAGTTAATGAAAAACTGTTTTTT. Translation: CASSQGSRVNEKLFF.

The table lists this clonotype with a few counts. The chain is built from TRBV2 and TRBJ2-2, with D uncertain. V dropped 2 bases and J dropped 3 bases, with 10 bases sitting between them. This CDR3 contains 15 residues. Per the germline V gene, CDR1 is SNHLY and CDR2 is FYNNEI. The CDR3 DNA follows: TGTGCCAGCAGTGAATACAGTCTAGACACCGGGGAGCTGTTTTTT. Translated, it gives CASSEYSLDTGELFF.

At least ten counts were recorded for this clonotype. This chain joins TRBV28 and TRBJ2-2; TRBD1 or TRBD2 may be the D gene (5 bases each). This CDR3 is 14 amino acids long. Germline-derived CDR1 and CDR2 are MDHEN and SYDVKM. V lost 8 bases to trimming and J lost 5 bases, with 15 bases between them. CDR3 DNA: TGTGCCAGCGAGAGGGGTTTATGGACCGGGGAGCTGTTTTTT. It yields the protein CASERGLWTGELFF.

This clonotype has a count of ten or more. J is TRBJ1-5 and V is TRBV10-1, with D uncertain. There are 13 residues in the CDR3. The V gene's germline CDR1 is WNHNN and CDR2 SYGVQD (reference sequence). V was trimmed by 4 bases and J by 2 bases, leaving 6 bases between them. In nucleotides, the CDR3 is TGCGCCAGCAGTGCCCAGCGCAATCAGCCCCAGCATTTT. Translating it yields CASSAQRNQPQHF.

This clonotype was picked up many times. The gene calls are TRBV29-1 and TRBJ2-7; no clear D gene. V shed 3 bases and J shed 6 bases, with 9 bases lying between them. The CDR3 totals 11 residues. Germline V gene data show CDR1 as SQVTM and CDR2 as ANQGSEA. CDR3 protein: CSVERLSEQYF. In nucleotides, the CDR3 is TGCAGCGTTGAGAGGCTGAGCGAGCAGTACTTC.

Comments on this clonotype: It may be a read error: a sequence one base away is much more abundant. This sequence joins TRBV15 and TRBJ2-5; unclear D gene. Between the trimmed V and J ends, which lost 1 base and 5 bases, there was a span of 8 bases. The CDR3 runs to 13 residues. Germline V lookup: CDR1 LNHNV, CDR2 YYDKDF (reference sequence). The CDR3 here is CATSRAFLETQYF. For the CDR3, the DNA is TGTGCCACCAGCAGAGCTTTCCTTGAGACCCAGTACTTC.

CDR3 bases: TGTGCCAGCAATTGGGGTGCAGTCTCCTATGGCTACACCTTC. Translated, it gives CASNWGAVSYGYTF. The V and J genes are TRBV5-6 and TRBJ1-2; the D is unclear. CDR3 length equals 14 residues. The germline gives CDR1 SGHDT, CDR2 YYEEEE. The V end was cut by 6 bases, the J end by 4 bases, with 16 bases between.

Ten or more counts support this clonotype. The chain combines TRBV24-1 with TRBJ2-2; D is possibly TRBD2 (6 bases). There are 18 residues in the CDR3. Trimming pared 3 bases from V and 1 base from J, leaving 17 bases between. Per germline, CDR1 KGHDR and CDR2 SFDVKD. The CDR3 sequence is CATSDPRKGGGNTGELFF. CDR3 bases: TGTGCCACCAGTGATCCCCGCAAGGGAGGAGGGAACACCGGGGAGCTGTTTTTT.

This clonotype was observed a handful of times. The rearrangement joins TRBV27 to TRBJ2-3, with unresolved D. The V and J ends lost 9 bases and 6 bases respectively, with 10 bases between them. The CDR3 loop spans 11 amino acids. CDR1 is MNHEY and CDR2 is SMNVEV in the germline V gene (reference sequence). The CDR3 reads CASFFGDTQYF. CDR3 nucleotides: TGTGCCAGTTTCTTCGGGGATACGCAGTATTTT.

The sample holds many counts of this clonotype. The chain combines TRBV12-3 or TRBV12-4 with TRBJ1-1, with D uncertain. The length of the CDR3 is 12 residues. V lost 7 bases and J 7 bases, leaving 13 bases between the germline ends. CDR3 bases: TGTGCCAGCACCCCCGATGCGCTTGAAGCTTTCTTT. It encodes CASTPDALEAFF.

The chain employs TRBV11-2 and TRBJ1-5; no reliable D call. Germline V gives CDR1 SGHAT, CDR2 FQNNGV. The germline V and J ends were trimmed by 4 bases and 3 bases, with 7 bases remaining between them. This CDR3 region has 13 residues. The CDR3 coding sequence is TGTGCCAGCAGCTCGAACTTCAATCAGCCCCAGCATTTT. Translation: CASSSNFNQPQHF.

This clonotype was counted a few times. This rearrangement joins TRBV11-2 to TRBJ2-7; TRBD1 matches 7 bases. This CDR3 has 14 residues. Losses at the gene ends were 5 bases for V and 3 bases for J; bases not matched to a gene: 7. CDR1 is SGHAT and CDR2 is FQNNGV in the germline V gene. The CDR3 here is CASSHRQGFYEQYF. The CDR3 coding sequence is TGTGCCAGCAGCCACCGACAGGGTTTCTACGAGCAGTACTTC.

This clonotype was seen only a few times. The chain links TRBV6-1 to TRBJ1-1; maybe TRBD1 (5 bases). Trimming took 6 bases from V and 8 from J, leaving 16 bases between them. Germline lookup yields CDR1 MNHNS and CDR2 SASEGT. This CDR3 is built from 13 residues. The CDR3 loop reads CASSRGWETEAFF. For the CDR3, the DNA is TGTGCCAGCAGCCGGGGCTGGGAGACCGAAGCTTTCTTT.

This clonotype was counted between two and nine times. This chain links TRBV27 with TRBJ1-5; weak D call: TRBD1 (6 bases). Per germline, CDR1 MNHEY and CDR2 SMNVEV (reference sequence). Trimming stripped 2 bases from V and 2 bases from J, with 10 bases between. The CDR3 totals 15 residues. The DNA for the CDR3 is TGTGCCAGCAGTTTACGGGGGGGCGGCAATCAGCCCCAGCATTTT. Protein product: CASSLRGGGNQPQHF.

This clonotype was observed a few times. This rearrangement joins TRBV24-1 to TRBJ1-5; D is ambiguous. The CDR3 sequence is 13 residues long. V was trimmed by 6 bases and J by 4 bases, leaving 9 bases between them. Germline CDR1 and CDR2: KGHDR and SFDVKD. CDR3: CATSKGWNQPQHF. CDR3 bases: TGTGCCACCAGTAAAGGTTGGAATCAGCCCCAGCATTTT.

The chain couples TRBV29-1 to TRBJ1-3; unclear D gene. The CDR3 spans 10 residues. CDR1 and CDR2 from the germline V gene are SQVTM and ANQGSEA. The V end lost 5 bases, the J end lost 8 bases, and 7 bases lay between the germline ends. The CDR3 spells CSVLADTIYF. The CDR3 bases are TGCAGCGTTCTCGCGGACACCATATATTTT.